The present T cell receptor (beta chain) was sequenced within a study of Ad26.COV2.S vaccination and SARS-CoV-2 variants. Points from the study as a whole: Possible underestimation of total T cell responses by the TCR breadth and depth analyses was noted.

Comments on this clone: Its antigen remains unknown.

Profiled with immunoSEQ multiplex PCR; TCRdb holds only in-frame clones, not every one. The profile covers hundreds of thousands of clones, with about nine tenths appearing a single time and about 1.6% taken by the ten largest. This CDR3 contains 14 residues. Looked up from germline, CDR1 is LNHDA and CDR2 is SQIVND (reference sequence). Losses at the gene ends were 2 bases for V and 8 bases for J; bases not matched to a gene: 8. Stated treatment: over 15 received Ad26.COV2.S at low or high dose, single or two shots; roughly five received placebo; per-sample allocation not given. Day 63 after the first injection of vaccine or placebo was the sampling time.

The specimen was peripheral blood, collected in a trial of Ad26.COV2.S vaccine versus placebo. J is TRBJ1-2 and V is TRBV19; 7 bases are a match to TRBD1. The clonotype comes from a person between 18 and 59 years old who received the Ad26.COV2.S COVID-19 vaccine or a placebo. The CDR3 here is CASSISQTGTGYTF. The CDR3 bases are TGTGCCAGTAGTATATCCCAGACAGGGACCGGCTACACCTTC.